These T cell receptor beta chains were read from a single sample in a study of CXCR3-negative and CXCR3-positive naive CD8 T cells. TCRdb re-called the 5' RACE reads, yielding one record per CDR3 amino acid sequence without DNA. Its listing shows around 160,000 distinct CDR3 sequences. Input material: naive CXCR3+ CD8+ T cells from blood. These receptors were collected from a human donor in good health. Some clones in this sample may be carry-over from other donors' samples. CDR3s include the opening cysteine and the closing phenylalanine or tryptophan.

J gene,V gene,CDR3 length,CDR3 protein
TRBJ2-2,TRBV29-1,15,CSVERRDRPGGELFF
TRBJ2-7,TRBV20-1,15,CSARDRDRFLYEQYF
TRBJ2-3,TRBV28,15,CATISILASTDTQYF
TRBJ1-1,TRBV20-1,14,CSGYRGGMNTEAFF
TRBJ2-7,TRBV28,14,CASSFQGDTYEQYF
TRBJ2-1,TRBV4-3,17,CASSQEVGQSSYNEQFF
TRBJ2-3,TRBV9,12,CASSVEGDTQYF
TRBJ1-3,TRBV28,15,CASSPVDEKGNTIYF
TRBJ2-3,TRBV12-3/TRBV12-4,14,CASSLRQDPDTQYF
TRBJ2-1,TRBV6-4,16,CASSESGGASAGEQFF
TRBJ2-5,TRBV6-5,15,CASSYFPAAQETQYF
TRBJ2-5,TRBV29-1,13,CSVEEGGGETQYF
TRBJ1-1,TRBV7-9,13,CASSSQMNTEAFF
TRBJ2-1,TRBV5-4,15,CASSPPTNSYNEQFF
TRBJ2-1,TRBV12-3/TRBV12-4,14,CASATSELYNEQFF
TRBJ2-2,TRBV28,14,CASSPRRTSGELFF
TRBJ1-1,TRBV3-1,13,CASAWTLNTEAFF
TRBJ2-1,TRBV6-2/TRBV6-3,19,CASSYMRLAGNSSYNEQFF
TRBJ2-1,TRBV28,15,CASSQQGARDNEQFF
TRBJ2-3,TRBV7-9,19,CASSLESGVRALFTDTQYF
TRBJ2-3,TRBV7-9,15,CASSFLAGGPDTQYF
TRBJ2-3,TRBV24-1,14,CATSDHRDTDTQYF
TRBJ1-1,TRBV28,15,CASSSPQDMNTEAFF
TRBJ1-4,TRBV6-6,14,CASSYRDTDEKLFF
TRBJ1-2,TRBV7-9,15,CASSYPPQANYGYTF
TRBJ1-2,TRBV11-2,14,CASSLVGTLYGYTF
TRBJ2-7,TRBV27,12,CASSLLGDEQYF
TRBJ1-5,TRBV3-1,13,CASSQRPNQPQHF
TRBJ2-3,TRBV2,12,CASSEALHAQYF
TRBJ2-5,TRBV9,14,CASGGGGSQETQYF
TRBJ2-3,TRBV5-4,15,CASSLVLAGEDTQYF
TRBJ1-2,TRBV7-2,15,CASSLARTGNYGYTF
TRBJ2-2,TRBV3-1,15,CASSQAGLAPGELFF
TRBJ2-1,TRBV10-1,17,CASRSGTELSSYNEQFF
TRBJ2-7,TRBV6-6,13,CASGRDWSYEQYF